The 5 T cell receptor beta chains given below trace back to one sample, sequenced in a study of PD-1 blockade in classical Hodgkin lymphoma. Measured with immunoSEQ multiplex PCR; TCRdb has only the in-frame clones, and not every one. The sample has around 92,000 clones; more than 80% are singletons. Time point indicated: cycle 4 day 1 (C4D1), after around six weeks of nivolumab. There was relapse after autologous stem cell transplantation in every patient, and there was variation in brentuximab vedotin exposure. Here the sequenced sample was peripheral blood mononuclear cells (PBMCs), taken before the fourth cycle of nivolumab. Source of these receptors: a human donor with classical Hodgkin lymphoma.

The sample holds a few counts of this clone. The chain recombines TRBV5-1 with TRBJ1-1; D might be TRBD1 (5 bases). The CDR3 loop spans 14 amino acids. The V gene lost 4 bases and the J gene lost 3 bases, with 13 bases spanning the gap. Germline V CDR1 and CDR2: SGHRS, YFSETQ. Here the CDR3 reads CASSQGTADTEAFF. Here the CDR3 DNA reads TGCGCCAGCAGCCAGGGTACTGCGGACACTGAAGCTTTCTTT.

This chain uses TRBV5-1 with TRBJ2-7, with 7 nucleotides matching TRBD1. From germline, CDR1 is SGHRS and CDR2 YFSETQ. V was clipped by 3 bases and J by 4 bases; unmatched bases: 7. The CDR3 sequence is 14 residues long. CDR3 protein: CASSYEGASYEQYF. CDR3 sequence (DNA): TGCGCCAGCAGCTATGAGGGGGCTAGTTACGAGCAGTACTTC. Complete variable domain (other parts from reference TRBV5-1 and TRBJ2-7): KAGVTQTPRYLIKTRGQQVTLSCSPISGHRSVSWYQQTPGQGLQFLFEYFSETQRNKGNFPGRFSGRQFSNSRSEMNVSTLELGDSALYLCASSYEGASYEQYFGPGTRLTVT.

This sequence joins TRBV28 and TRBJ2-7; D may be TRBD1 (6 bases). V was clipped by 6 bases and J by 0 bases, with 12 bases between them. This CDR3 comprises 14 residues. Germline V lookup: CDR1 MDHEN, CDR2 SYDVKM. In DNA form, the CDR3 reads TGTGCCAGCAGGCCGACAGGCCTCTCCTACGAGCAGTACTTC. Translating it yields CASRPTGLSYEQYF.

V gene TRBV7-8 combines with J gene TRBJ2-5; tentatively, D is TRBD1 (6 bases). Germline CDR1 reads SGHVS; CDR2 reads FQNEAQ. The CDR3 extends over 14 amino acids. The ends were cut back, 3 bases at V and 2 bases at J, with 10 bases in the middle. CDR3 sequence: CASSFRGNQETQYF. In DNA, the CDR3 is TGTGCCAGCAGCTTTAGGGGGAATCAAGAGACCCAGTACTTC.

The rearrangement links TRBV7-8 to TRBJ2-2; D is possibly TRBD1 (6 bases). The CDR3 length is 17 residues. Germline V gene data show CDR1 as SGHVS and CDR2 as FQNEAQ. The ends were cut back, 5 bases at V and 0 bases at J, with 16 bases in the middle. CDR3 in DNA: TGTGCCAGCAGCCACCCTCGACAGGACGCGAACACCGGGGAGCTGTTTTTT. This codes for CASSHPRQDANTGELFF.